This TCR beta chain was identified in a study of memory CD4+ T cells and cytomegalovirus serostatus. Regarding the study as a whole: 67 of 164 known CMV-associated TCRbeta sequences appeared in CD4+ memory. CMV serostatus prediction reached median AUC approximately 0.95, or 0.91 with US-trained model.

Clones were read by immunoSEQ multiplex PCR, and TCRdb kept only the in-frame ones, dropping some. The sample lists some 52,000 clones, just under 80% occurring once. V was pared by 6 bases and J by 2 bases, with 11 bases of the junction left unmatched. The CDR3 contains 17 residues. The germline V gene has CDR1 LNHDA and CDR2 SQIVND (reference sequence). Remarks on this clone: The antigen is not known.

The sort gate was single viable CD3+CD4+CD8-CD45RO+ cells for memory CD4+ T cells. Serostatus was set by detecting CMV pp150, pp28, p38, p52 IgG. Sequenced sample: memory CD4+ T cells from blood. This clonotype was obtained from an adult in good health and CMV-seronegative. V and J are TRBV19 and TRBJ2-2, with 8 positions matching TRBD1. CDR3 amino acids: CASRRKVGQDNTGELFF. DNA for the CDR3: TGTGCCAGTAGGCGGAAGGTGGGACAGGATAACACCGGGGAGCTGTTTTTT.